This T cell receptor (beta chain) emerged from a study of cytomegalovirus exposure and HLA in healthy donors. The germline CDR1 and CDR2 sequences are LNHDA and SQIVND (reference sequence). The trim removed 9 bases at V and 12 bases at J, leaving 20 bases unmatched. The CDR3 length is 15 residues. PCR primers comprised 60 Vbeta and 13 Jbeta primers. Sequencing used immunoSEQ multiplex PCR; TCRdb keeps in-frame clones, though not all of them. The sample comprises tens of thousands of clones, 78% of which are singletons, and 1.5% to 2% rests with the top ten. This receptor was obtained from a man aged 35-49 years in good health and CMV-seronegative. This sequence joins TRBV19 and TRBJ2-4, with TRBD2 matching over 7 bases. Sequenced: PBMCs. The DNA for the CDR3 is TGTGCCAGCACACCCACCCGGGGGGTAGCAAGCAGTCAGTACTTC. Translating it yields CASTPTRGVASSQYF.